This T cell receptor beta chain emerged from a study of CD8+ T cells in alopecia areata. General observations from the study: Sequenced scalp T cells also include alphabeta T cells resident in normal skin.

Isolated RNA was reverse transcribed into cDNA used as the sequencing template. Produced via immunoSEQ multiplex PCR; TCRdb's table is partial and in-frame only. This sample carries about 97,000 clones, roughly 41% of them seen once, and the ten largest clones take roughly 1.3%. Regarding this clone: Its cognate antigen is unknown. Other nucleotide sequences from this sample produce the same CDR3.

Trimming stripped 3 bases from V and 9 bases from J, with 9 bases between. This CDR3 is 11 amino acids long. Looked up from germline, CDR1 is DFQATT and CDR2 is SNEGSKA (reference sequence). PBMCs served as the source from which CD4+ and CD8+ T cells were sorted. This receptor was taken from a human donor with alopecia areata. The genes are TRBV20-1 and TRBJ2-1; D possibly corresponds to TRBD2 (5 bases). Sequenced: CD4+ T cells sorted from blood. CDR3 nucleotide sequence: TGCAGTGCTAGTCCGGCGGGTGAGCAGTTCTTC. Protein sequence: CSASPAGEQFF.